The clone carrying this T cell receptor (beta chain) was recorded a few times. These data originate in a study of T cells in Graves' hyperthyroidism and ophthalmopathy. With 2 bases removed from V and 4 bases from J, the gap between germline ends came to 4 bases. From germline, CDR1 is MNHEY and CDR2 SVGEGT. This CDR3 contains 12 residues. It was RNA transcripts that yielded the amplified TCR beta CDR3 regions. First-round RT-PCR of the TCR CDR3 relied on the HTBI primer set. Each CDR3 protein is one row after TCRdb ran MiXCR on the multiplex PCR reads. Found here are 600,000 to 900,000 distinct CDR3 sequences, about 17% of them singletons; the top ten hold approximately 8%.

The receptor was isolated from a man aged 18 to 29 with Graves' hyperthyroidism. Material: blood. The chain recombines TRBV6-2 or TRBV6-3 with TRBJ2-3; no reliable D call. CDR3 in amino acids: CASSYGPDTQYF. Here the CDR3 DNA reads TGTGCCAGCAGTTACGGCCCAGATACGCAGTATTTT.